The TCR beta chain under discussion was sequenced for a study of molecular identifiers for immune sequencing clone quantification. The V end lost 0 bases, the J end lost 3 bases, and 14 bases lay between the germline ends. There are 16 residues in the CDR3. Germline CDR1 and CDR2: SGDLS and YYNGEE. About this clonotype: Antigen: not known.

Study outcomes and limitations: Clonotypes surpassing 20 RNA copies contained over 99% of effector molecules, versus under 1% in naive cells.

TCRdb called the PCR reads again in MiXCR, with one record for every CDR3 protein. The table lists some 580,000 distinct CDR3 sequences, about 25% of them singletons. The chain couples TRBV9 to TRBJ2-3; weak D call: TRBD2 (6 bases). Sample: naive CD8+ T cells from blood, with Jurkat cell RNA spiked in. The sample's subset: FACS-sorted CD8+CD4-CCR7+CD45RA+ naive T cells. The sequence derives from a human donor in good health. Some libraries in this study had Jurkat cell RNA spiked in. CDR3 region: CASSVVSGVSTDTQYF. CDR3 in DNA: TGTGCCAGCAGCGTAGTTTCGGGGGTTTCGACAGATACGCAGTATTTT.